This entry features one TCR beta chain sequence. Antigen: not known. The data are from a study of T cell responses to AZD1222 COVID-19 vaccine. Assay used: immunoSEQ multiplex PCR; TCRdb lists only in-frame clones, some missing. The table has approximately 150,000 clones, just under 95% seen once. General observations from the study: The donor group comprised mostly white British people and more females; the analysis possibly underestimated clonal diversity. Distributed over spike, vaccine-associated CD4 TCRs predominated at 160-218 and 743-854. Repertoires in all cases were sampled only once the peak T cell response had passed.

CDR1 and CDR2 (germline): GTSNPN, SVGIG (reference sequence). Trimming cost V 6 bases and J 3 bases, with 20 bases left between them. The CDR3 has 15 residues. The input for sequencing was peripheral blood, taken on day 0 of AZD1222 vaccination. The sequence came from an adult in good health. The rearrangement joins TRBV30 to TRBJ1-1; D is perhaps TRBD1 (5 bases). CDR3 DNA: TGTGCCTGCCCGAGGGGACTCGGGTCGGACACTGAAGCTTTCTTT. Translated: CACPRGLGSDTEAFF.